The entry that follows covers one TCR beta chain sequence. The data are from a study of blood T cell repertoires in COVID-19. Overall study: T cells, B-cell-depleted T cells, or PBMCs provided the cDNA or gDNA that served as material.

Measured with immunoSEQ multiplex PCR; TCRdb has only the in-frame clones, and not every one. The data show hundreds of thousands of clones, with roughly 82% seen just once and roughly 6.2% held by the top ten. Trimming removed 4 bases from V and 1 base from J, with 13 bases in between. The CDR3 has 15 residues. Looked up from germline, CDR1 is LGHDT and CDR2 is YNNKEL (reference sequence). The sequencing input was peripheral blood. The receptor comes from an elderly woman with COVID-19, enrolled during active disease. V usage is TRBV3-1 (or the pseudogene TRBV3-2) and J usage is TRBJ2-5, with D possibly TRBD2 on 5 matching bases. The CDR3 spells CASSPSGILQETQYF. CDR3 DNA: TGTGCCAGCAGCCCATCCGGGATCCTCCAAGAGACCCAGTACTTC.